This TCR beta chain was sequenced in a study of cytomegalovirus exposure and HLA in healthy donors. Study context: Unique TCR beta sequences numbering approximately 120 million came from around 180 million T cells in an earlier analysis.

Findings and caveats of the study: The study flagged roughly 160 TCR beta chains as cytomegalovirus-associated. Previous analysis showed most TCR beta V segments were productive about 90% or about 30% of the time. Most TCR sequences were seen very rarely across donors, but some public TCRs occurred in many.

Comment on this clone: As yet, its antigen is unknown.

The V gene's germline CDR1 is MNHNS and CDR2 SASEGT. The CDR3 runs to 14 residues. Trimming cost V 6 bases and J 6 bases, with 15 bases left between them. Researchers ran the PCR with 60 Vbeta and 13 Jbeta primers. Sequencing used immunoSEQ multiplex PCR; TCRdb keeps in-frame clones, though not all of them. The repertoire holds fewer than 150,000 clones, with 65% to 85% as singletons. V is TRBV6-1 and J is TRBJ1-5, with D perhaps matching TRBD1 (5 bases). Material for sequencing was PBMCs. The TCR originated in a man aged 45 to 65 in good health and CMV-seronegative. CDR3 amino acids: CASSGGRVGQPQHF. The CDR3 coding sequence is TGTGCCAGCAGCGGCGGCAGGGTGGGTCAGCCCCAGCATTTT.